These 18 T cell receptor beta chains came from one sample sequenced in a study of beta chain features in type 1 diabetes. Expressed TCRB transcripts were sequenced because the entire RNA isolate underwent reverse transcription. Repertoires were generated with immunoSEQ multiplex PCR, while TCRdb's copy carries only in-frame clones and drops some. Of hundreds of thousands of clones detected, around 15% appear once; the ten largest clones hold more than 6.5%. Sequencing was done on a sample of central memory CD4+ T cells from blood. These receptors were obtained from a man in his thirties or forties in good health.

This clone was picked up a small number of times. The rearrangement links TRBV5-1 to TRBJ2-7; D may be TRBD1 or TRBD2 (5 bases each). The CDR3 runs to 11 residues. The V gene lost 7 bases and the J gene lost 3 bases, with 8 bases spanning the gap. Germline CDR1 reads SGHRS; CDR2 reads YFSETQ. This CDR3 is CASGDHYEQYF. The CDR3 bases are TGCGCCAGCGGGGACCACTACGAGCAGTACTTC.

This clone was counted a few times. CDR3 sequence: CASSLDRVSPLHF. The CDR3 DNA follows: TGTGCCAGCAGCTTAGACAGGGTTTCACCCCTCCACTTT. The chain carries TRBV11-2 and TRBJ1-6; the D gene is possibly TRBD1 (5 bases). Trimming removed 0 bases at V and 9 bases at J, with 6 bases between. Germline V gene sequence: CDR1 SGHAT, CDR2 FQNNGV. The CDR3 covers 13 residues.

The sample holds a few counts of this clone. The V gene is TRBV5-1, the J gene TRBJ2-1; 9 bases are shared with TRBD2. CDR3 length: 16 amino acids. Germline CDR1 SGHRS, CDR2 YFSETQ. The junction had 6 bases not matched to a gene; V was cut back by 0 bases and J by 5 bases. The CDR3 DNA sequence: TGCGCCAGCAGCTTGGCCATGACTAGCGGAAACAATGAGCAGTTCTTC. Its translation: CASSLAMTSGNNEQFF.

Only a few counts were recorded for this clone. The V call is TRBV4-3, the J call TRBJ1-4; D is possibly TRBD1 (5 bases). There are 15 residues in the CDR3. The germline CDR1 and CDR2 sequences are LGHNA and YSLEER. V lost 0 bases and J 8 bases, leaving 13 bases between the germline ends. Here the CDR3 DNA reads TGCGCCAGCAGCCAAGATCTGGCCAGGGTGGAAAAACTGTTTTTT. Translation gives CASSQDLARVEKLFF.

This CDR3 is CASSITGRNTEAFF. CDR3 nucleotide sequence: TGTGCCAGTAGTATAACAGGAAGGAACACTGAAGCTTTCTTT. V is TRBV19 and J is TRBJ1-1; the D gene is possibly TRBD1 (5 bases). Per germline, CDR1 LNHDA and CDR2 SQIVND (reference sequence). This CDR3 is 14 amino acids long. V gave up 2 bases and J gave up 1 base, with 8 bases separating them.

The rearrangement joins TRBV7-2 to TRBJ2-1; D perhaps matches TRBD1 (5 bases). The CDR3 loop spans 15 amino acids. Deletions cut 5 bases from V and 3 bases from J, with 14 bases between. Per the germline V gene, CDR1 is SGHTA and CDR2 is FQGNSA. CDR3 nucleotides: TGTGCCAGCAGCCCTCAGACAGTCTTCTACAATGAGCAGTTCTTC. This encodes CASSPQTVFYNEQFF.

The CDR3 here is CASSTGTGSYNEQFF. The CDR3 region has the DNA TGTGCCAGCAGCACCGGGACAGGGTCCTACAATGAGCAGTTCTTC. V is TRBV5-4 and J is TRBJ2-1; 9 bases align to TRBD1. CDR1 is SGHNT, CDR2 YYREEE, per germline (reference sequence). V lost 4 bases, J lost 1 base, and 3 bases stayed unmatched. The CDR3 contains 15 residues.

This chain uses TRBV7-9 with TRBJ2-7; possible D gene TRBD2, 6 bases. Per germline, CDR1 SEHNR and CDR2 FQNEAQ (reference sequence). The CDR3 has 18 residues. Trimming stripped 3 bases from V and 3 bases from J, with 24 bases between. CDR3 region: CASSFGILGTLRGYEQYF. As DNA, the CDR3 is TGTGCCAGCAGCTTCGGCATACTTGGGACTCTCCGCGGCTACGAGCAGTACTTC. Together with reference TRBV7-9 and TRBJ2-7, the CDR3 gives the full variable domain: DTGVSQNPRHKITKRGQNVTFRCDPISEHNRLYWYRQTLGQGPEFLTYFQNEAQLEKSRLLSDRFSAERPKGSFSTLEIQRTEQGDSAMYLCASSFGILGTLRGYEQYFGPGTRLTVT.

This clone was detected many times. This chain uses TRBV10-3 with TRBJ2-7; D unresolved. Per germline, CDR1 ENHRY and CDR2 SYGVKD. CDR3 length equals 18 residues. Trimming pared 3 bases from V and 0 bases from J, leaving 21 bases between. The CDR3 DNA sequence: TGTGCCATCAGTGACCTCATATTAAGGGTTGGAAGCTCCTACGAGCAGTACGTC. Amino acid sequence: CAISDLILRVGSSYEQYV.

The J gene is TRBJ2-1, the V gene TRBV9; D not resolved. V lost 4 bases and J lost 15, with 5 bases in between. The CDR3 length is 8 residues. The germline V gene encodes CDR1 SGDLS and CDR2 YYNGEE. The CDR3 DNA reads TGTGCCAGCAGCCCTGGGTTCTTC. This encodes CASSPGFF.

This clone appeared a few times. The chain carries TRBV4-3 and TRBJ2-5; 8 nucleotides align to TRBD2. CDR1 is LGHNA, CDR2 YSLEER, per germline. The CDR3 has 15 amino acids. Unmatched junction bases numbered 7, after V lost 4 bases and J lost 3 bases. CDR3: CASSPQVGGEETQYF. Written as DNA, the CDR3 is TGCGCCAGCAGCCCTCAAGTCGGGGGGGAAGAGACCCAGTACTTC.

The CDR3 DNA is TGTGCCAGCAGCTCACACGGGACAGGGAATGAAAAACTGTTTTTT. It translates to CASSSHGTGNEKLFF. This rearrangement joins TRBV7-9 to TRBJ1-4, with 9 positions matching TRBD1. The CDR3 runs to 15 residues. V shed 4 bases, J shed 5 bases, and the junction held 5 bases outside the gene matches. The V gene's germline CDR1 is SEHNR and CDR2 FQNEAQ (reference sequence).

The V and J genes are TRBV7-2 and TRBJ2-1; 7 bases fit TRBD2. This CDR3 has 14 residues. With 5 bases clipped from V and 4 bases from J, the junction kept 5 bases outside the gene matches. Germline-derived CDR1 and CDR2 are SGHTA and FQGNSA. The CDR3 bases are TGTGCCAGCAGCCCGGGGGGAATTTACAATGAGCAGTTCTTC. Translation gives CASSPGGIYNEQFF.

This clone was counted only a few times. The V call is TRBV27, the J call TRBJ2-2; TRBD2 matches at 12 bases. Germline lookup yields CDR1 MNHEY and CDR2 SMNVEV (reference sequence). Trimming cost V 0 bases and J 9 bases; bases outside gene matches: 5. CDR3 length: 16 amino acids. The CDR3 is CASSLSKLAGGRELFF. The CDR3 nucleotides are TGTGCCAGCAGTTTATCGAAACTAGCGGGAGGTCGGGAGCTGTTTTTT.

V usage is TRBV7-9 and J usage is TRBJ1-4, with a weak D call TRBD1 (5 bases). The CDR3 runs 14 residues. Looked up from germline, CDR1 is SEHNR and CDR2 is FQNEAQ (reference sequence). Trimming pared 4 bases from V and 4 bases from J, leaving 10 bases between. CDR3 protein: CASSSPGVNEKLFF. The DNA of the CDR3 is TGTGCCAGCAGCTCACCGGGGGTTAATGAAAAACTGTTTTTT.

V and J are TRBV6-5 and TRBJ2-5; 7 bases align to TRBD1. Trimming at V came to 7 bases and at J to 2 bases, leaving 4 bases not matched to a gene. The CDR3 totals 13 residues. CDR1 is MNHEY and CDR2 is SVGAGI in the germline V gene. The CDR3 sequence: CASTTGDQETQYF. The CDR3 DNA follows: TGTGCCAGCACCACAGGGGATCAAGAGACCCAGTACTTC.

This rearrangement joins TRBV7-2 to TRBJ2-7, with D perhaps TRBD1 (5 bases). CDR3 length: 16 residues. The V end lost 1 base, the J end lost 4 bases, and 17 bases lay between the germline ends. CDR1 and CDR2 from the germline V gene are SGHTA and FQGNSA. The CDR3 DNA sequence: TGTGCCAGCAGCTTAGAAACCCAGGGAAGTCTTTACGAGCAGTACTTC. It translates to CASSLETQGSLYEQYF.

This clone was seen at least ten times. The chain combines TRBV12-5 with TRBJ2-1; D is undetermined. Trimming removed 1 base from V and 12 bases from J, with 7 bases in between. This CDR3 region has 11 residues. Germline CDR1 is LGHNT and CDR2 is FRNRAP. The CDR3 region is CASGLDFVQFF. The CDR3 region has the DNA TGTGCTAGTGGTTTGGATTTTGTGCAGTTCTTC.